These 26 T cell receptor beta chains came from one sample sequenced in a study of blood T cell repertoires in COVID-19. Clones were read by immunoSEQ multiplex PCR, and TCRdb kept only the in-frame ones, dropping some. The repertoire holds hundreds of thousands of clones, with around 91% as singletons. Source material: peripheral blood. All receptors derive from a woman in her sixties or seventies with acute or convalescent COVID-19.

The chain couples TRBV19 to TRBJ1-1; a weak D match, TRBD1 (5 bases). Germline V gene lookup returns CDR1 LNHDA and CDR2 SQIVND (reference sequence). The V end lost 3 bases, the J end lost 3 bases, and 11 bases lay between the germline ends. The CDR3 is 14 residues long. CDR3 nucleotide sequence: TGTGCCAGTAGTATTTCGGACAAATACACTGAAGCTTTCTTT. Amino acids: CASSISDKYTEAFF.

The chain uses TRBV16 and TRBJ2-7, with 9 bases matching TRBD1. Germline lookup yields CDR1 KGHSY and CDR2 FQNENV. V trimming: 2 bases; J trimming: 2 bases; junction bases outside the gene matches: 7. This CDR3 comprises 16 residues. The CDR3 nucleotides are TGTGCCAGCAGCCAACGACCGGGACAGGGCACCTACGAGCAGTACTTC. Translated: CASSQRPGQGTYEQYF.

This chain uses TRBV20-1 with TRBJ1-1; 7 nucleotides agree with TRBD1. The V gene end was trimmed by 6 bases and the J gene end by 8 bases; junction bases not matched to a gene: 6. The CDR3 is 11 residues long. Germline V lookup: CDR1 DFQATT, CDR2 SNEGSKA (reference sequence). The CDR3 spells CSARDSYEAFF. The CDR3, as DNA: TGCAGTGCCAGGGACAGCTACGAAGCTTTCTTT.

This clone showed up just once. The chain combines TRBV27 with TRBJ1-6; D uncertain. The CDR3 runs to 14 residues. Germline CDR1 MNHEY, CDR2 SMNVEV (reference sequence). V lost 4 bases to trimming and J lost 5 bases, with 9 bases between them. The CDR3 DNA sequence: TGTGCCAGCAGTTCTTTCGCAGATAATTCACCCCTCCACTTT. Protein: CASSSFADNSPLHF.

The rearrangement links TRBV6-5 to TRBJ2-7; D is unresolved. V was clipped by 0 bases and J by 3 bases, with 12 bases between them. Germline-derived CDR1 and CDR2 are MNHEY and SVGAGI. The CDR3 consists of 15 residues. The CDR3 here is CASSYSLTSGYEQYF. CDR3 DNA sequence: TGTGCCAGCAGTTACTCTCTTACCTCGGGCTACGAGCAGTACTTC.

The genes are TRBV7-2 and TRBJ2-7; D is possibly TRBD1 (7 bases). V gave up 1 base and J gave up 3 bases, with 16 bases separating them. CDR3 length equals 16 residues. Germline assignment: CDR1 SGHTA and CDR2 FQGNSA. CDR3 DNA: TGTGCCAGCAGCTTAGGAGGAGGGGGCGGAATCTACGAGCAGTACTTC. It specifies CASSLGGGGGIYEQYF.

As to this clone: Other DNA variants within this sample encode the same CDR3. This chain links TRBV28 with TRBJ1-2, with 7 nucleotides matching TRBD1. V trimming: 4 bases; J trimming: 4 bases; junction bases outside the gene matches: 3. Germline V gene lookup returns CDR1 MDHEN and CDR2 SYDVKM. The CDR3 runs 13 residues. The CDR3: CASSSGQFYGYTF. DNA of the CDR3: TGTGCCAGCAGTTCGGGACAGTTCTATGGCTACACCTTC.

This clone has a single count. The J gene is TRBJ1-1, the V gene TRBV3-1 (or the pseudogene TRBV3-2); 7 bases align to TRBD1. This CDR3 spans 14 amino acids. CDR1 is LGHDT, CDR2 YNNKEL, per germline (reference sequence). J gave up 10 bases and V 1 base, and 9 bases lay outside the gene matches. The CDR3 here is CASSQGHTGVGAFF. CDR3 in DNA: TGTGCCAGCAGCCAAGGTCATACAGGGGTCGGAGCTTTCTTT.

V usage is TRBV10-2 and J usage is TRBJ2-1; TRBD2 might be the D (5 bases). This CDR3 region has 16 residues. V was cut by 2 bases and J by 9 bases, with 20 bases left in between. The germline V gene encodes CDR1 WSHSY and CDR2 SAAADI. As DNA, the CDR3 is TGCGCCAGCAGTGAGGGCCTTGGGCTATCGGGGAGTGAGCAGTTCTTC. This gives the protein CASSEGLGLSGSEQFF.

The V and J genes are TRBV7-9 and TRBJ1-3; a possible D gene is TRBD1 (5 bases). V lost 0 bases and J 0 bases, leaving 12 bases between the germline ends. This CDR3 contains 17 residues. Germline-derived CDR1 and CDR2 are SEHNR and FQNEAQ (reference sequence). CDR3 amino acids: CASSLAQGRDSGNTIYF. In DNA form, the CDR3 reads TGTGCCAGCAGCTTAGCGCAGGGAAGAGACTCTGGAAACACCATATATTTT.

The J gene is TRBJ2-7, the V gene TRBV12-3 or TRBV12-4; no clear D. Deletions cut 3 bases from V and 5 bases from J, with 5 bases between. The CDR3 totals 11 residues. The CDR3 DNA is TGTGCCAGCAGTTTGTCTGACGAGCAGTACTTC. This gives the protein CASSLSDEQYF.

This clone appeared a single time. This chain links TRBV12-3 or TRBV12-4 with TRBJ1-5; D gene uncertain. The CDR3 runs 13 residues. Trimming stripped 3 bases from V and 6 bases from J, with 9 bases between. CDR3 sequence: CASSFAESQPQHF. The CDR3 DNA reads TGTGCCAGCAGTTTTGCGGAGTCTCAGCCCCAGCATTTT.

This clone was seen a handful of times. V is TRBV9 and J is TRBJ1-1; no firm D call. V lost 0 bases to trimming and J lost 0 bases, with 6 bases between them. The CDR3 totals 14 residues. Germline V gene lookup returns CDR1 SGDLS and CDR2 YYNGEE. The CDR3: CASSVAGMNTEAFF. CDR3 DNA: TGTGCCAGCAGCGTAGCGGGAATGAACACTGAAGCTTTCTTT.

This chain joins TRBV6-1 and TRBJ1-5; tentatively, D is TRBD1 (5 bases). Trimming pared 3 bases from V and 5 bases from J, leaving 11 bases between. Per germline, CDR1 MNHNS and CDR2 SASEGT. The CDR3 sequence is 14 residues long. The CDR3 DNA is TGTGCCAGCAGTGATGGGGGGTGGGATCAGCCCCAGCATTTT. Encoded protein: CASSDGGWDQPQHF.

As DNA, the CDR3 is TGTGCCACCAGCAGACCTTCCGGGACTAGCGTGAATGAGCAGTTCTTC. Translating gives CATSRPSGTSVNEQFF. The rearrangement joins TRBV15 to TRBJ2-1; TRBD2 aligns across 10 bases. CDR1 is LNHNV, CDR2 YYDKDF, per germline (reference sequence). This CDR3 contains 16 residues. With V trimmed by 2 bases and J by 7 bases, 8 bases remained unmatched.

The genes are TRBV6-5 and TRBJ1-4; TRBD1 agrees at 8 bases. V shed 5 bases and J 12 bases; nucleotides not matched to a gene: 5. Germline assignment: CDR1 MNHEY and CDR2 SVGAGI. The CDR3 runs to 12 residues. Written as DNA, the CDR3 is TGTGCCAGCAGTCTTACAGGGGGGGAACTGTTTTTT. This translates into CASSLTGGELFF.

This clone appeared once. As DNA, the CDR3 is TGTGCCAGCAGCGCACCGGGACAGGGGATAGAAAAACTGTTTTTT. It specifies CASSAPGQGIEKLFF. The chain combines TRBV9 with TRBJ1-4; TRBD1 aligns across 10 bases. This CDR3 contains 15 residues. Germline CDR1 SGDLS, CDR2 YYNGEE. Trimming at V came to 3 bases and at J to 8 bases, leaving 7 bases not matched to a gene.

Concerning this clone itself: Germline and junction disagree at one end, which may indicate a read error. V gene TRBV7-7 combines with J gene TRBJ2-7, with D uncertain. From germline, CDR1 is SSHAT and CDR2 FNYEAQ (reference sequence). CDR3 size: 13 residues. The CDR3 protein is CASSSKTFGEQYF. The CDR3 region has the DNA TGTGCTAGCAGCTCCAAAACGTTCGGCGAGCAGTACTTC.

V usage is TRBV19 and J usage is TRBJ2-1, with 13 bases lining up with TRBD2. This CDR3 is 18 amino acids long. The V gene end was trimmed by 4 bases and the J gene end by 2 bases; junction bases not matched to a gene: 8. Germline V gene lookup returns CDR1 LNHDA and CDR2 SQIVND (reference sequence). DNA for the CDR3: TGTGCCAGTAGTAAACTAGCGGGAGGGTCAATCCCCTACAATGAGCAGTTCTTC. Its translation: CASSKLAGGSIPYNEQFF.

This clone was picked up one time. V gene TRBV7-9 combines with J gene TRBJ2-5; possibly TRBD2 for D (6 bases). Germline loops: CDR1 SEHNR, CDR2 FQNEAQ (reference sequence). There are 14 residues in the CDR3. Trimming removed 1 base from V and 1 base from J, with 7 bases in between. CDR3 nucleotide sequence: TGTGCCAGCAGCTTAGTAGCGGTCCAAGAGACCCAGTACTTC. Translation: CASSLVAVQETQYF.

The gene calls are TRBV11-2 and TRBJ2-7; TRBD2 matches 10 bases. The CDR3 loop spans 18 amino acids. CDR1 and CDR2 from the germline V gene are SGHAT and FQNNGV. Germline trimming cut 8 bases from V and 0 bases from J; bases unmatched to any gene: 16. CDR3 in amino acids: CASGLGAGGTFSSYEQYF. CDR3 sequence (DNA): TGTGCCAGCGGCCTCGGAGCGGGGGGGACCTTTAGCTCCTACGAGCAGTACTTC.

J is TRBJ2-3 and V is TRBV4-2; 14 nucleotides align to TRBD2. The CDR3 is 18 amino acids. Germline V gene sequence: CDR1 LGHNA, CDR2 YNFKEQ. Germline trimming cut 5 bases from V and 4 bases from J; bases unmatched to any gene: 11. CDR3 sequence (DNA): TGTGCCAGCAGCGCTAGCCCGGGACTAGCGGGAGTTGCAGATACGCAGTATTTT. The encoded protein is CASSASPGLAGVADTQYF.

V is TRBV27 and J is TRBJ2-3; 13 bases are shared with TRBD2. This CDR3 is 17 amino acids long. Germline V gene sequence: CDR1 MNHEY, CDR2 SMNVEV (reference sequence). The ends lost 4 bases at V and 0 bases at J; junction bases unmatched: 4. The CDR3 DNA is TGTGCCAGCAGTTCCCTGACTAGCGGGGGGAGCACAGATACGCAGTATTTT. Protein: CASSSLTSGGSTDTQYF.

The chain has TRBV5-1 and TRBJ2-7, with 8 bases fitting TRBD1. Germline CDR1 SGHRS, CDR2 YFSETQ. The CDR3 runs 15 residues. V lost 4 bases and J lost 2; bases outside the gene matches: 8. The CDR3 region is CASSGGTGAPYEQYF. In DNA, the CDR3 is TGCGCCAGCAGCGGGGGGACAGGTGCCCCCTACGAGCAGTACTTC.

The gene calls are TRBV18 and TRBJ2-5; 10 bases align to TRBD1. V lost 3 bases, J lost 3 bases, and 4 bases stayed unmatched. The CDR3 length is 15 residues. The germline gives CDR1 KGHSH, CDR2 LQKENI. The CDR3 loop reads CASSPGGQGKETQYF. CDR3 nucleotides: TGTGCCAGCTCACCTGGGGGACAGGGGAAAGAGACCCAGTACTTC.

This rearrangement joins TRBV9 to TRBJ2-7, with D perhaps matching TRBD1 (6 bases). This CDR3 has 15 amino acids. Trimming removed 0 bases at V and 3 bases at J, with 13 bases between. Germline V gene data show CDR1 as SGDLS and CDR2 as YYNGEE. CDR3 region: CASSVGGGRGYEQYF. The CDR3 DNA reads TGTGCCAGCAGCGTAGGTGGGGGCAGGGGCTACGAGCAGTACTTC.